The 20 T cell receptor beta chains below all came from one sample that was sequenced in a study of blood T cell repertoires in COVID-19. Some clones are missing from TCRdb's copy, which holds only in-frame ones; the method was immunoSEQ multiplex PCR. The top ten clones hold approximately 0.7% of a sample with roughly 230,000 clones, nearly 90% of them seen once. Material: peripheral blood. These receptors were collected from a human donor in a cohort sampled during active COVID-19.

The chain employs TRBV6-5 and TRBJ1-1; D perhaps matches TRBD1 (5 bases). The CDR3 is made up of 15 amino acids. The ends were cut back, 4 bases at V and 4 bases at J, with 16 bases in the middle. The germline V gene has CDR1 MNHEY and CDR2 SVGAGI. The CDR3 loop reads CASSSNARRGTEAFF. The CDR3, as DNA: TGTGCCAGCAGTTCAAACGCCAGAAGGGGCACTGAAGCTTTCTTT.

The CDR3: CASSSGPPRGSGNTIYF. The CDR3, as DNA: TGTGCCAGCAGCTCCGGGCCCCCAAGGGGCTCTGGAAACACCATATATTTT. The gene calls are TRBV5-6 and TRBJ1-3, with D possibly being TRBD1 (5 bases). V gave up 3 bases and J gave up 0 bases, with 16 bases separating them. CDR1 and CDR2 (germline): SGHDT, YYEEEE. The CDR3 spans 17 residues.

The genes are TRBV6-2 or TRBV6-3 and TRBJ2-5, with 7 bases aligning to TRBD1. The ends lost 5 bases at V and 5 bases at J; junction bases unmatched: 11. The CDR3 runs to 15 residues. Germline values: CDR1 MNHEY, CDR2 SVGEGT. CDR3: CASSRPGTVSETQYF. The CDR3 DNA is TGTGCCAGCAGTCGTCCCGGGACAGTCTCGGAGACCCAGTACTTC.

The chain uses TRBV4-3 and TRBJ1-6; 7 nucleotides align to TRBD1. CDR1 is LGHNA and CDR2 is YSLEER in the germline V gene. The ends lost 0 bases at V and 4 bases at J; junction bases unmatched: 3. The CDR3 runs to 16 residues. The CDR3 bases are TGCGCCAGCAGCCAAGAAGGGACAGATTATAATTCACCCCTCCACTTT. It is translated as CASSQEGTDYNSPLHF.

The chain is built from TRBV7-2 and TRBJ2-1; 12 nucleotides match TRBD2. The germline V gene encodes CDR1 SGHTA and CDR2 FQGNSA. The CDR3 consists of 17 residues. The junction had 10 bases not matched to a gene; V was cut back by 5 bases and J by 5 bases. The CDR3 region is CASSITRTSGVDNEQFF. CDR3 coding DNA: TGTGCCAGCAGCATCACGAGGACTAGCGGGGTAGACAATGAGCAGTTCTTC.

This clone has a handful of counts. In DNA, the CDR3 is TGTGCCAGCAGTGAAGTAGCGGGGGGGCGAATTGAGCAGTTCTTC. As protein: CASSEVAGGRIEQFF. The chain couples TRBV2 to TRBJ2-1, with TRBD2 identical over 11 bases. Per the germline V gene, CDR1 is SNHLY and CDR2 is FYNNEI. After removal of 1 base from V and 9 bases from J, the junction contained 5 bases not matched to a gene. This CDR3 region has 15 residues.

This chain links TRBV7-9 with TRBJ1-2; D ambiguous. V gave up 0 bases and J gave up 8 bases, with 7 bases separating them. This CDR3 comprises 12 residues. Germline V gives CDR1 SEHNR, CDR2 FQNEAQ (reference sequence). CDR3 bases: TGTGCCAGCAGCTTAGCGGAGGGAGGCTACACCTTC. It translates to CASSLAEGGYTF.

The V call is TRBV19, the J call TRBJ1-6; D remains ambiguous. V lost 5 bases and J 8 bases, leaving 7 bases between the germline ends. The CDR3 is 12 amino acids. Looked up from germline, CDR1 is LNHDA and CDR2 is SQIVND (reference sequence). The CDR3 spells CASSPPDSPLHF. For the CDR3, the DNA is TGTGCCAGTAGTCCACCGGATTCACCCCTCCACTTT.

The chain employs TRBV7-2 and TRBJ2-2; 9 bases fit TRBD2. V lost 0 bases to trimming and J lost 3 bases; unmatched junction nucleotides: 11. CDR3 length: 19 amino acids. Germline V CDR1 and CDR2: SGHTA, FQGNSA. In DNA form, the CDR3 reads TGTGCCAGCAGCTTAGCGCAAATCACCGCGGGGGGGTACACCGGGGAGCTGTTTTTT. Translation: CASSLAQITAGGYTGELFF. Full variable domain (rest looked up from reference TRBV7-2 and TRBJ2-2): GAGVSQSPSNKVTEKGKDVELRCDPISGHTALYWYRQSLGQGLEFLIYFQGNSAPDKSGLPSDRFSAERTGGSVSTLTIQRTQQEDSAVYLCASSLAQITAGGYTGELFFGEGSRLTVL.

The chain links TRBV28 to TRBJ2-7; D is undetermined. The CDR3 has 13 residues. Germline assignment: CDR1 MDHEN and CDR2 SYDVKM. V shed 3 bases and J shed 3 bases, with 9 bases lying between them. CDR3 loop: CASSFDSNYEQYF. The CDR3, as DNA: TGTGCCAGCAGTTTTGATTCTAACTACGAGCAGTACTTC.

V usage is TRBV19 and J usage is TRBJ1-1, with 9 bases lining up with TRBD1. CDR1 is LNHDA, CDR2 SQIVND, per germline (reference sequence). V was pared by 6 bases and J by 1 base, with 6 bases of the junction left unmatched. The CDR3 length is 15 residues. The CDR3 spells CASRDWDRENTEAFF. CDR3 DNA: TGTGCCAGTAGGGACTGGGACAGGGAGAACACTGAAGCTTTCTTT.

The gene calls are TRBV4-1 and TRBJ2-7; D gene unclear. This CDR3 region has 15 residues. The germline V gene has CDR1 MGHRA and CDR2 YSYEKL. The V end lost 1 base, the J end lost 0 bases, and 10 bases lay between the germline ends. The CDR3 bases are TGCGCCAGCAGCCAAGCCGAGAGATCCTCCTACGAGCAGTACTTC. Protein product: CASSQAERSSYEQYF.

V usage is TRBV9 and J usage is TRBJ2-2; 7 bases agree with TRBD2. The V gene end was trimmed by 0 bases and the J gene end by 1 base; junction bases not matched to a gene: 3. Germline V gene lookup returns CDR1 SGDLS and CDR2 YYNGEE. CDR3 length equals 16 residues. CDR3 in amino acids: CASSVGSGGNTGELFF. The CDR3 nucleotides are TGTGCCAGCAGCGTAGGTTCGGGAGGGAACACCGGGGAGCTGTTTTTT.

The CDR3: CASSVAQGNEQFF. CDR3 nucleotides: TGTGCCAGCAGCGTAGCACAGGGAAATGAGCAGTTCTTC. V is TRBV9 and J is TRBJ2-1, with D perhaps TRBD1 (6 bases). CDR3 size: 13 residues. Per the germline V gene, CDR1 is SGDLS and CDR2 is YYNGEE. With 0 bases removed from V and 7 bases from J, the gap between germline ends came to 8 bases.

This rearrangement joins TRBV10-2 to TRBJ1-5; 7 positions agree with TRBD1. The CDR3 is 15 residues long. The V gene's germline CDR1 is WSHSY and CDR2 SAAADI. V trimming: 6 bases; J trimming: 1 base; junction bases outside the gene matches: 6. The CDR3 DNA is TGCGCCAGCAGGGAGGGGACAGTCAGCAATCAGCCCCAGCATTTT. Residues: CASREGTVSNQPQHF.

V usage is TRBV27 and J usage is TRBJ2-7; the match to TRBD1 covers 7 bases. Losses at the gene ends were 5 bases for V and 3 bases for J; bases not matched to a gene: 10. CDR3 length: 15 residues. CDR1 MNHEY and CDR2 SMNVEV come from the germline V gene (reference sequence). The CDR3 loop is CASSRGGGPLYEQYF. As DNA, the CDR3 is TGTGCCAGCAGTAGAGGGGGCGGTCCGCTCTACGAGCAGTACTTC.

The CDR3 nucleotides are TGTGCTAGTGGCACCACGCCGGGACAGGGGGCGAATGGCTACACCTTC. This sequence encodes CASGTTPGQGANGYTF. V usage is TRBV12-5 and J usage is TRBJ1-2, with 12 bases identical to TRBD1. Trimming cost V 6 bases and J 6 bases; bases outside gene matches: 11. CDR3 length: 16 residues. Per germline, CDR1 LGHNT and CDR2 FRNRAP.

The chain links TRBV11-3 to TRBJ2-6; D perhaps matches TRBD1 (6 bases). There are 15 residues in the CDR3. V was shortened by 4 bases and J by 3 bases, with 10 bases between the two germline ends. The germline CDR1 and CDR2 sequences are SGHNT and YENEEA. CDR3 sequence (DNA): TGTGCCAGCAGCTCAACAGGGCGTGGGGCCAACGTCCTGACTTTC. Protein product: CASSSTGRGANVLTF.

This clone was picked up one time. V usage is TRBV30 and J usage is TRBJ1-5; 7 nucleotides line up with TRBD1. Germline assignment: CDR1 GTSNPN and CDR2 SVGIG (reference sequence). With V trimmed by 5 bases and J by 3 bases, 7 bases remained unmatched. This CDR3 region has 14 residues. CDR3 bases: TGTGCCTGGTCTACGACAGGGTACAATCAGCCCCAGCATTTT. This codes for CAWSTTGYNQPQHF.

The genes are TRBV7-2 and TRBJ2-7; D uncertain. The CDR3 has 14 amino acids. Germline-derived CDR1 and CDR2 are SGHTA and FQGNSA. V was shortened by 1 base and J by 1 base, with 8 bases between the two germline ends. CDR3 amino acids: CASSLGSGSYEQYF. The CDR3 nucleotides are TGTGCCAGCAGCTTAGGGTCCGGGTCCTACGAGCAGTACTTC.